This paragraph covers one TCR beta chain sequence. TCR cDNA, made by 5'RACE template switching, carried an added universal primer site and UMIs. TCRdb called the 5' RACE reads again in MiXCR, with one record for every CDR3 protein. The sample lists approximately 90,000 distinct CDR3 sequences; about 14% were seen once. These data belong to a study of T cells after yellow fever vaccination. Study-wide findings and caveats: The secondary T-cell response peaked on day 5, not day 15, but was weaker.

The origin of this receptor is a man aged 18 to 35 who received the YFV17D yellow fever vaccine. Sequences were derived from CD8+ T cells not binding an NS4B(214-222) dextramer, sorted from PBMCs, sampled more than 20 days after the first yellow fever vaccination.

CDR3 DNA: TGTGCCAGCAGCACGGACGACACCGTTCTAGCCAAAAACATTCAGTACTTC. Residues: CASSTDDTVLAKNIQYF. The chain carries TRBV7-9 and TRBJ2-4; the D is unclear. This CDR3 region has 17 residues. V was clipped by 5 bases and J by 0 bases, with 17 bases between them. The germline gives CDR1 SEHNR, CDR2 FQNEAQ (reference sequence).